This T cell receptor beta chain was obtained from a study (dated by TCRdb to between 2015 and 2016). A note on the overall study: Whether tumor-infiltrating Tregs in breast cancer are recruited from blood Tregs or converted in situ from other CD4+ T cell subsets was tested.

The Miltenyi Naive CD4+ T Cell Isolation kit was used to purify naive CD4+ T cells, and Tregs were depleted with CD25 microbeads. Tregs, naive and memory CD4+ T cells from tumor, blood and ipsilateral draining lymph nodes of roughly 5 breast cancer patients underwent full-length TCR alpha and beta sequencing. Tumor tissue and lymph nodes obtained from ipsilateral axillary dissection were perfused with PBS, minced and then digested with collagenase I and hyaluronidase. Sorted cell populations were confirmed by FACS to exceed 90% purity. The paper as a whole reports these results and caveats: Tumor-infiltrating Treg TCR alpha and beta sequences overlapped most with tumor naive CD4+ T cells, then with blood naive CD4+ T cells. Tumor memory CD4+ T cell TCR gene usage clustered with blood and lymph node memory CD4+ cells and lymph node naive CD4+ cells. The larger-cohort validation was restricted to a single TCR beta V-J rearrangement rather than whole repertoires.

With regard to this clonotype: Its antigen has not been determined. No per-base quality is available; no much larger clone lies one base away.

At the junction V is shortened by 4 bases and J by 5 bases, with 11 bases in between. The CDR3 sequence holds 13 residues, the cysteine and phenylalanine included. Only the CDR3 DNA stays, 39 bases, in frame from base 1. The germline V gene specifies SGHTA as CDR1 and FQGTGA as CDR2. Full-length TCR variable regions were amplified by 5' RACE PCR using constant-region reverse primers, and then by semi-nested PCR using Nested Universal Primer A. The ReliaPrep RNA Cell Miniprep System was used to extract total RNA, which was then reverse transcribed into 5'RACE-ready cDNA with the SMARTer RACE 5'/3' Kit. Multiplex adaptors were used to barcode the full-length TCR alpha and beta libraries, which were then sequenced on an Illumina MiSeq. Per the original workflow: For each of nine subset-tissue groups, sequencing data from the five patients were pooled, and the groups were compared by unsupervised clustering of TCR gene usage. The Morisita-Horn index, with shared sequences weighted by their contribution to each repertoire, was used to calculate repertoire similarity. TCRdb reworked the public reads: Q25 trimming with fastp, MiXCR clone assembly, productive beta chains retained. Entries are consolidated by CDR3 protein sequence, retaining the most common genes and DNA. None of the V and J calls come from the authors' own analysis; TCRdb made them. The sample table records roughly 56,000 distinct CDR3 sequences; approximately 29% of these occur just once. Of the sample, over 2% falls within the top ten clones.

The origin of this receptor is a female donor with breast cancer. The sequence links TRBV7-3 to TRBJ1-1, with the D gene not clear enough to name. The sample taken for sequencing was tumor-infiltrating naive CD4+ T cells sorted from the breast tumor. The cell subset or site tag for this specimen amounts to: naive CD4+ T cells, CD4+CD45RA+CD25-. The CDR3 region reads CASSSNPGTEAFF. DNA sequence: TGTGCCAGCAGCTCCAACCCTGGGACTGAAGCTTTCTTT.